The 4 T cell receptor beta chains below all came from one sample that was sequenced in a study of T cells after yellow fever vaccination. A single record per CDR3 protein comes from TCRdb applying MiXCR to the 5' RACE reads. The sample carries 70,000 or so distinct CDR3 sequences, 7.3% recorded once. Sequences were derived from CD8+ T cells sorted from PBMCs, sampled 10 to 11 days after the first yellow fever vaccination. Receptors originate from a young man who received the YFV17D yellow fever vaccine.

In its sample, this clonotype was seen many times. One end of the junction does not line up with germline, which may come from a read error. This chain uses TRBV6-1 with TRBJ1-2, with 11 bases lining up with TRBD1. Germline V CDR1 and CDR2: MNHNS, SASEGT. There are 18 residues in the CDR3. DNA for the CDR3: TGTGCCAGCAGTCAAGCCGGGACAGGGGGGTTAGCTAACTATGGCTACACCTTC. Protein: CASSQAGTGGLANYGYTF.

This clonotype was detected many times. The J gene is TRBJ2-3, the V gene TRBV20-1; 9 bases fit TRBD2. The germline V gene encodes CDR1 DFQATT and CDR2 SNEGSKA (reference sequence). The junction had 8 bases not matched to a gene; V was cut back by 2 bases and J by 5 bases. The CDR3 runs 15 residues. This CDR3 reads CSARLLAGILDTQYF. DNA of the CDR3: TGCAGTGCTAGATTGCTAGCGGGGATTTTAGATACGCAGTATTTT.

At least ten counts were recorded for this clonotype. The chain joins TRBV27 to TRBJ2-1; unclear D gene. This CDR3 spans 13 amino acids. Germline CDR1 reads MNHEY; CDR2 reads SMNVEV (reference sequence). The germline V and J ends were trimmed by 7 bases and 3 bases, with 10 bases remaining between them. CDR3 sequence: CASINTDYNEQFF. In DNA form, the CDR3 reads TGTGCCAGCATAAACACAGACTACAATGAGCAGTTCTTC.

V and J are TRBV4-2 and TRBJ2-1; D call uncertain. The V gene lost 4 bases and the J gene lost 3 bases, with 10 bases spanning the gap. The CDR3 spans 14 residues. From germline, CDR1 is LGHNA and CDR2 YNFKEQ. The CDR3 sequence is CASSPGRLYNEQFF. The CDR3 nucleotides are TGTGCCAGCAGCCCCGGGCGCCTCTACAATGAGCAGTTCTTC.